The entry below gives a single TCR beta chain sequence along with its context. Antigen: not known. Indicated time point: week 47, end of study. With topical imiquimod, each dose of the vaccine consisted of 300 ug of mutant IDH1 20-mer peptide. Repertoires were generated with immunoSEQ multiplex PCR, while TCRdb's copy carries only in-frame clones and drops some. This sample has some 13,000 clones, with around 76% found just once. This record belongs to a study of a mutant IDH1 vaccine in newly diagnosed glioma. For the study at large: Vaccines were begun 4-6 weeks after radiotherapy alone, or with temozolomide cycles. Patients had received radiotherapy, temozolomide, or both previously, most receiving both. At week 47 came visit V13, while visit V12 had come at week 35.

Per germline, CDR1 MNHEY and CDR2 SMNVEV (reference sequence). Trimming cost V 2 bases and J 2 bases, with 7 bases left between them. The CDR3 has 13 amino acids. The J gene is TRBJ2-7, the V gene TRBV27; D gene uncertain. The TCR originated in a middle-aged woman with glioma. Sample: PBMCs, taken from a glioma patient whose treatment included an IDH1 peptide vaccine. For the CDR3, the DNA is TGTGCCAGCAGTTTAGGAATTACCTACGAGCAGTACTTC. Protein: CASSLGITYEQYF.